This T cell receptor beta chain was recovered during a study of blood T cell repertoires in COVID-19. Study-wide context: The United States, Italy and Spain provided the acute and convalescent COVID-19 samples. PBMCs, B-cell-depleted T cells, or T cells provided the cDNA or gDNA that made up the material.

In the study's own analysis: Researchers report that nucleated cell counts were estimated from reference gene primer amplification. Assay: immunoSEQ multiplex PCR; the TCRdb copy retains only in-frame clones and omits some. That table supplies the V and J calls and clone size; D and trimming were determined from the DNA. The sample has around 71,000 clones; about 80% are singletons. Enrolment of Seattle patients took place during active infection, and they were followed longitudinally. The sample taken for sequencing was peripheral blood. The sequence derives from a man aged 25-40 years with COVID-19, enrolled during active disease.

In nucleotides, the CDR3 is TGTGCCAGTAGTCCGCAGGACAGGGGCAATAACTATGGCTACACCTTC. Encoded protein: CASSPQDRGNNYGYTF. The J gene is TRBJ1-2, the V gene TRBV19, with 9 positions matching TRBD1. In germline, CDR1 is LNHDA, CDR2 SQIVND (reference sequence). This CDR3 region has 16 residues. V dropped 5 bases and J dropped 1; count of bases not matched to a gene: 8.